This TCR beta chain stems from a study of T cell responses to AZD1222 COVID-19 vaccine. Investigators merged groups given second doses at roughly 4 or roughly 12 weeks. TCRdb's copy holds only in-frame clones and misses some; the assay was immunoSEQ multiplex PCR. The sample lists roughly 140,000 clones, around nine tenths seen once, with around 1.5% in the top ten. Findings of the study overall: Mostly white British, mostly female donors; authors suggested clonal diversity may be underestimated.

Details on this clone: The antigen is undetermined.

The CDR3 runs 13 residues. V gave up 1 base and J gave up 4 bases, with 7 bases separating them. Germline CDR1 SNHLY, CDR2 FYNNEI. The chain has TRBV2 and TRBJ1-2; D is undetermined. This TCR came from an adult who received the AZD1222 COVID-19 vaccine. The input for sequencing was peripheral blood, taken 28 days after the second AZD1222 dose. CDR3 coding DNA: TGTGCCAGCAGTGAAGGTCTGTTCTATGGCTACACCTTC. It yields the protein CASSEGLFYGYTF.